The T cell receptor beta chain under discussion was sequenced for a study of T-cell reconstitution after alpha-beta-depleted transplantation in children. The germline CDR1 and CDR2 sequences are MDHEN and SYDVKM. This CDR3 is 15 amino acids long. Concerning this clonotype: Its antigen remains unidentified. The junction does not match germline at one end; this may be a read error.

General observations from the study: Approximately two months post-transplant, alpha-beta T cells reportedly originated from several hundred expanded graft clones.

For TCRbeta, the library was prepared with unique molecular identifiers. TCRdb processed the PCR reads anew with MiXCR; each CDR3 protein has one entry. The repertoire consists of about 900,000 distinct CDR3 sequences, with about 31% occurring once and the leading ten covering 28%. The starting material was PBMCs, mostly from graft donor cells, obtained 360 days after TCRalphabeta/CD19-depleted stem cell transplant. The TCR comes from a boy under two years old who had a stem cell transplant for SCID, so the T cells may come from the graft donor. This chain links TRBV28 with TRBJ1-3; D is uncertain. CDR3 region: CASSLPPGEGNAIYF. Written as DNA, the CDR3 is TGTGCCAGCAGTTTGCCGCCCGGGGAGGGAAACGCCATATATTTT.